The 29 T cell receptor beta chains in this list originate from one sample, sequenced in a study of T cell responses to AZD1222 COVID-19 vaccine. Profiling relied on immunoSEQ multiplex PCR, and the TCRdb table lists in-frame clones only, not all of them. The table has about 180,000 clones, around 90% seen once. The material sequenced was peripheral blood, taken 28 days after the second AZD1222 dose. These receptors were obtained from an adult who received the AZD1222 COVID-19 vaccine.

V and J are TRBV7-8 and TRBJ2-2; D not resolved. The CDR3 loop spans 15 amino acids. Germline CDR1 SGHVS, CDR2 FQNEAQ. Trimming removed 8 bases at V and 0 bases at J, with 13 bases between. DNA of the CDR3: TGTGCCAGCCTGGGTGGGCCGACGAACACCGGGGAGCTGTTTTTT. Translating it yields CASLGGPTNTGELFF. The whole variable domain, filled in from reference TRBV7-8 and TRBJ2-2, reads GAGVSQSPRYKVAKRGQDVALRCDPISGHVSLFWYQQALGQGPEFLTYFQNEAQLDKSGLPSDRFFAERPEGSVSTLKIQRTQQEDSAVYLCASLGGPTNTGELFFGEGSRLTVL.

This clone was picked up one time. The V call is TRBV12-3 or TRBV12-4, the J call TRBJ2-3; TRBD2 might be the D (5 bases). The ends were cut back, 2 bases at V and 6 bases at J, with 9 bases in the middle. This CDR3 has 13 residues. CDR3 bases: TGTGCCAGCAGTTTAAGGGAGAGCGATACGCAGTATTTT. Protein product: CASSLRESDTQYF.

The rearrangement links TRBV3-1 (or the pseudogene TRBV3-2) to TRBJ2-7, with D unresolved. Germline V gene data show CDR1 as LGHDT and CDR2 as YNNKEL (reference sequence). This CDR3 is 14 amino acids long. V dropped 1 base and J dropped 2 bases, with 9 bases sitting between them. The CDR3 loop reads CASSQGVGPYEQYF. CDR3 DNA sequence: TGTGCCAGCAGCCAAGGGGTCGGACCCTACGAGCAGTACTTC.

The rearrangement joins TRBV6-6 to TRBJ2-7, with 9 bases lining up with TRBD2. Per germline, CDR1 MNHNY and CDR2 SVGAGI (reference sequence). The CDR3 is made up of 15 amino acids. The ends lost 5 bases at V and 2 bases at J; junction bases unmatched: 7. In nucleotides, the CDR3 is TGTGCCAGCAGTACCAGAGCGGGGGGCCCCTACGAGCAGTACTTC. The encoded protein is CASSTRAGGPYEQYF.

The rearrangement links TRBV16 to TRBJ1-6; D ambiguous. Germline V gene sequence: CDR1 KGHSY, CDR2 FQNENV. The CDR3 has 14 amino acids. Trimming removed 5 bases from V and 7 bases from J, with 12 bases in between. The CDR3 DNA follows: TGTGCCAGCAGCGTGCGCGGTCCAAATTCACCCCTCCACTTT. It encodes CASSVRGPNSPLHF.

This clone has more than one count but fewer than ten. This chain connects TRBV5-1 to TRBJ2-5; TRBD2 is a possible D gene (6 bases). The CDR3 sequence is 14 residues long. V was pared by 4 bases and J by 5 bases, with 15 bases between. Germline CDR1 is SGHRS and CDR2 is YFSETQ. The CDR3 here is CASSKRGAGETQYF. The CDR3, as DNA: TGCGCCAGCAGCAAAAGGGGCGCGGGGGAGACCCAGTACTTC.

This chain joins TRBV5-1 and TRBJ2-7, with D perhaps given as TRBD1 or TRBD2 (5 bases each). The germline V and J ends were trimmed by 4 bases and 9 bases, with 11 bases remaining between them. CDR1 is SGHRS, CDR2 YFSETQ, per germline. CDR3 length: 11 residues. This CDR3 is CASSEGWGQYF. CDR3 nucleotide sequence: TGCGCCAGCAGCGAGGGGTGGGGGCAGTACTTC.

This clone has a single count. The V call is TRBV19, the J call TRBJ1-5; TRBD1 matches 10 bases. This CDR3 is built from 16 residues. The germline gives CDR1 LNHDA, CDR2 SQIVND (reference sequence). Trimming took 0 bases from V and 5 from J; bases not matched to a gene: 4. Here the CDR3 reads CASSIDFGTGDQPQHF. The CDR3 nucleotides read TGTGCCAGTAGTATAGATTTCGGGACAGGGGATCAGCCCCAGCATTTT.

V gene TRBV2 combines with J gene TRBJ2-5; the D gene could be TRBD1 or TRBD2 (5 bases each). This CDR3 spans 12 amino acids. Trimming stripped 6 bases from V and 5 bases from J, with 10 bases between. Germline V CDR1 and CDR2: SNHLY, FYNNEI. The CDR3 nucleotides are TGTGCCAGCAGAGAAAGGGACGAGACCCAGTACTTC. This encodes CASRERDETQYF.

The CDR3 DNA reads TGTGCCAGCAGCGTAGATGCGGGAGGGCCCCACAATGAGCAGTTCTTC. Translated: CASSVDAGGPHNEQFF. V and J are TRBV9 and TRBJ2-1, with 9 positions matching TRBD2. The germline V gene has CDR1 SGDLS and CDR2 YYNGEE. This CDR3 has 16 residues. Trimming took 0 bases from V and 5 from J; bases not matched to a gene: 6.

This sequence joins TRBV2 and TRBJ2-7; a weak D match, TRBD1 (5 bases). V gave up 7 bases and J gave up 7 bases, with 14 bases separating them. CDR1 SNHLY and CDR2 FYNNEI come from the germline V gene. The CDR3 contains 12 residues. This CDR3 is CASIEGAREQYF. CDR3 DNA sequence: TGTGCCAGCATCGAAGGGGCGCGGGAGCAGTACTTC.

The rearrangement links TRBV25-1 to TRBJ1-2; D is perhaps TRBD1 (6 bases). The CDR3 contains 12 residues. V lost 4 bases to trimming and J lost 6 bases, with 9 bases between them. Per the germline V gene, CDR1 is MGHDK and CDR2 is SYGVNS. The CDR3 loop is CASSGQDDGYTF. CDR3 DNA sequence: TGTGCCAGCAGTGGACAGGACGATGGCTACACCTTC.

The V and J genes are TRBV18 and TRBJ2-5; TRBD1 is a possible D gene (5 bases). The V end was cut by 6 bases, the J end by 2 bases, with 13 bases between. Looked up from germline, CDR1 is KGHSH and CDR2 is LQKENI. The CDR3 is made up of 14 amino acids. Here the CDR3 reads CASSLGAGQETQYF. CDR3 DNA: TGTGCCAGCTCCCTTGGGGCAGGGCAAGAGACCCAGTACTTC. Supplemented by reference TRBV18 and TRBJ2-5, the full variable domain reads NAGVMQNPRHLVRRRGQEARLRCSPMKGHSHVYWYRQLPEEGLKFMVYLQKENIIDESGMPKERFSAEFPKEGPSILRIQQVVRGDSAAYFCASSLGAGQETQYFGPGTRLLVL.

The chain couples TRBV4-2 to TRBJ1-5; 7 bases line up with TRBD1. With V trimmed by 0 bases and J by 0 bases, 5 bases remained unmatched. Germline assignment: CDR1 LGHNA and CDR2 YNFKEQ. The CDR3 has 17 amino acids. CDR3 residues: CASSQETGLISNQPQHF. The DNA of the CDR3 is TGTGCCAGCAGCCAAGAGACAGGGCTCATTAGCAATCAGCCCCAGCATTTT.

This chain links TRBV2 with TRBJ2-7; the D gene could be TRBD1 or TRBD2 (5 bases each). The CDR3 is 16 amino acids. From germline, CDR1 is SNHLY and CDR2 FYNNEI. Trimming pared 4 bases from V and 3 bases from J, leaving 19 bases between. The CDR3 region has the DNA TGTGCCAGCAGTGGTACGGGCAGGGCGGGCCGCTACGAGCAGTACTTC. This sequence encodes CASSGTGRAGRYEQYF.

The J gene is TRBJ1-5, the V gene TRBV7-8; D is ambiguous. Trimming stripped 5 bases from V and 2 bases from J, with 13 bases between. In germline, CDR1 is SGHVS, CDR2 FQNEAQ. CDR3 size: 15 residues. CDR3: CASSQVEGGNQPQHF. The CDR3 DNA sequence: TGTGCCAGCAGCCAAGTGGAGGGCGGCAATCAGCCCCAGCATTTT.

The V gene is TRBV4-1, the J gene TRBJ2-1; 10 bases match TRBD2. Trimming took 5 bases from V and 4 from J; bases not matched to a gene: 5. CDR3 length: 15 residues. Looked up from germline, CDR1 is MGHRA and CDR2 is YSYEKL. CDR3: CASSTGTSEYNEQFF. CDR3 sequence (DNA): TGCGCCAGCAGCACCGGGACTAGCGAATACAATGAGCAGTTCTTC.

V usage is TRBV12-3 or TRBV12-4 and J usage is TRBJ2-4; 7 nucleotides line up with TRBD2. The CDR3 loop spans 13 amino acids. V lost 8 bases and J lost 6; bases outside the gene matches: 7. The CDR3: CASRGGPGNIQYF. Here the CDR3 DNA reads TGTGCCAGCCGCGGGGGTCCAGGAAACATTCAGTACTTC.

This chain links TRBV24-1 with TRBJ2-1; no reliable D call. Per germline, CDR1 KGHDR and CDR2 SFDVKD. Deletions cut 0 bases from V and 2 bases from J, with 16 bases between. The CDR3 is made up of 18 amino acids. CDR3 DNA: TGTGCCACCAGTGATTTGCTAACTAAAGTTTATCCCTACAATGAGCAGTTCTTC. It is translated as CATSDLLTKVYPYNEQFF.

This clone was seen only a few times. The chain employs TRBV6-6 and TRBJ2-2, with D tentatively TRBD1 (5 bases). The CDR3 is made up of 13 amino acids. Germline V gene data show CDR1 as MNHNY and CDR2 as SVGAGI (reference sequence). The V end lost 5 bases, the J end lost 6 bases, and 10 bases lay between the germline ends. CDR3 bases: TGTGCCAGCAGTACGTGGGGCCCCGGGGAGCTGTTTTTT. Residues: CASSTWGPGELFF.

This clone has just a few counts. The chain employs TRBV7-9 and TRBJ1-2; D gene ambiguous. This CDR3 spans 14 amino acids. V lost 4 bases and J 8 bases, leaving 17 bases between the germline ends. The V gene's germline CDR1 is SEHNR and CDR2 FQNEAQ (reference sequence). The CDR3, as DNA: TGTGCCAGCAGCTGGGCGGATAGTTCCAGAGGCTACACCTTC. As protein: CASSWADSSRGYTF.

The genes are TRBV28 and TRBJ2-1; 8 nucleotides align to TRBD1. After removal of 4 bases from V and 4 bases from J, the junction contained 12 bases not matched to a gene. CDR1 and CDR2 from the germline V gene are MDHEN and SYDVKM. CDR3 size: 17 residues. CDR3 residues: CASSSPSGGAGYNEQFF. CDR3 nucleotide sequence: TGTGCCAGCAGTTCCCCCTCAGGGGGCGCGGGATACAATGAGCAGTTCTTC.

The DNA for the CDR3 is TGTGCCATCACCCAGACTAGCGGTAATGAGCAGTTCTTC. Translating gives CAITQTSGNEQFF. The chain has TRBV10-3 and TRBJ2-1; TRBD2 matches 9 bases. Germline V gene data show CDR1 as ENHRY and CDR2 as SYGVKD. The junction had 5 bases not matched to a gene; V was cut back by 7 bases and J by 7 bases. There are 13 residues in the CDR3.

The chain is built from TRBV6-5 and TRBJ1-5, with D possibly matching TRBD1 (6 bases). V was trimmed by 6 bases and J by 0 bases, leaving 12 bases between them. Germline V gene lookup returns CDR1 MNHEY and CDR2 SVGAGI. The CDR3 is made up of 15 amino acids. This CDR3 is CASRPTGYSNQPQHF. In nucleotides, the CDR3 is TGTGCCAGCAGGCCGACAGGTTATAGCAATCAGCCCCAGCATTTT.

This CDR3 is CAIGLAGGKTYNEQFF. CDR3 DNA: TGTGCCATCGGGCTAGCGGGAGGAAAAACCTACAATGAGCAGTTCTTC. The chain is built from TRBV10-3 and TRBJ2-1; 11 bases line up with TRBD2. Germline values: CDR1 ENHRY, CDR2 SYGVKD. Trimming at V came to 8 bases and at J to 2 bases, leaving 8 bases not matched to a gene. This CDR3 spans 16 amino acids.

This clone has only one observation. The chain carries TRBV10-3 and TRBJ1-5; D gene unclear. Trimming removed 4 bases at V and 1 base at J, with 11 bases between. This CDR3 region has 15 residues. Germline CDR1 is ENHRY and CDR2 is SYGVKD. The CDR3 loop is CAISVGGESNQPQHF. CDR3 in DNA: TGTGCCATCAGTGTGGGCGGCGAAAGCAATCAGCCCCAGCATTTT.

The chain carries TRBV2 and TRBJ1-4, with a tentative D call TRBD1 (5 bases). Germline values: CDR1 SNHLY, CDR2 FYNNEI. This CDR3 has 15 residues. V was pared by 5 bases and J by 5 bases, with 15 bases between. In DNA, the CDR3 is TGTGCCAGCAGTTTTTTGGGACGGAAGAATGAAAAACTGTTTTTT. It codes for CASSFLGRKNEKLFF.

This rearrangement joins TRBV9 to TRBJ2-3; TRBD2 agrees at 10 bases. J lost 1 base, V lost 3 bases, and 5 bases had no gene match. The CDR3 has 16 residues. Germline V lookup: CDR1 SGDLS, CDR2 YYNGEE. In DNA form, the CDR3 reads TGTGCCAGCAGCGAAACCCTAGCGGGAGGCACAGATACGCAGTATTTT. Amino acids: CASSETLAGGTDTQYF.

This chain uses TRBV6-5 with TRBJ1-6, with TRBD1 identical over 10 bases. Trimming removed 9 bases from V and 7 bases from J; junction bases left unmatched: 9. CDR1 is MNHEY and CDR2 is SVGAGI in the germline V gene. CDR3 length: 15 residues. CDR3 coding DNA: TGTGCCAGTGACACCCAGGGACAGGGGAATTCACCCCTCCACTTT. Protein sequence: CASDTQGQGNSPLHF.